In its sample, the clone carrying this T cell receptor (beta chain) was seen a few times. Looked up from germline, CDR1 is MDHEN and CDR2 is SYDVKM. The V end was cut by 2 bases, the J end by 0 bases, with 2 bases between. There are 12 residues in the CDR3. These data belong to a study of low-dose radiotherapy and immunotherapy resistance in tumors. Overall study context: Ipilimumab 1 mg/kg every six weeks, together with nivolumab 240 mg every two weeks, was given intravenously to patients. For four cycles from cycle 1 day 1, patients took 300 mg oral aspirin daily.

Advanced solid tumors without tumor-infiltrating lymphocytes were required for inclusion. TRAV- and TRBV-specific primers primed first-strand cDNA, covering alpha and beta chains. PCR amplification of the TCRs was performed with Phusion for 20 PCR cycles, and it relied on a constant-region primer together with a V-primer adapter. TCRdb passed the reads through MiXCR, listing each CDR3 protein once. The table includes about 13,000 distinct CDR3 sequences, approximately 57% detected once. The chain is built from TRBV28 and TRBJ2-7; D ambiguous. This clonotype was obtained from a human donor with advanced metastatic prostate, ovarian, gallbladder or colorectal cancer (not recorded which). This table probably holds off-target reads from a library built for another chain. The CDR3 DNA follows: TGTGCCAGCAGTTTACCCTCCTACGAGCAGTACTTC. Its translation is CASSLPSYEQYF.